The clone carrying this TCR beta chain appeared many times. Its specificity is not known. Each CDR3 protein gets one entry after TCRdb re-called the RT-PCR reads with MiXCR. Here the sample spans under 500,000 distinct CDR3 sequences, 10% to 11% being singletons. The germline V gene encodes CDR1 MNHEY and CDR2 SVGAGI. V was cut by 0 bases and J by 2 bases, with 11 bases left in between. This CDR3 region has 15 residues. The sample comes from a study of response to subunit inactivated influenza vaccine. Notes on the study in general: It was the authors' suggestion that each seasonal influenza vaccination recruits few new T cells.

This receptor was taken from a man aged 45-60 years who received an inactivated influenza vaccine. This chain connects TRBV6-5 to TRBJ2-7, with D hard to call. Source: PBMCs from blood, taken roughly 48 days after vaccination. CDR3 nucleotide sequence: TGTGCCAGCAGTTACTCGAGAGGCAGCACCTACGAGCAGTACTTC. Its translation: CASSYSRGSTYEQYF.